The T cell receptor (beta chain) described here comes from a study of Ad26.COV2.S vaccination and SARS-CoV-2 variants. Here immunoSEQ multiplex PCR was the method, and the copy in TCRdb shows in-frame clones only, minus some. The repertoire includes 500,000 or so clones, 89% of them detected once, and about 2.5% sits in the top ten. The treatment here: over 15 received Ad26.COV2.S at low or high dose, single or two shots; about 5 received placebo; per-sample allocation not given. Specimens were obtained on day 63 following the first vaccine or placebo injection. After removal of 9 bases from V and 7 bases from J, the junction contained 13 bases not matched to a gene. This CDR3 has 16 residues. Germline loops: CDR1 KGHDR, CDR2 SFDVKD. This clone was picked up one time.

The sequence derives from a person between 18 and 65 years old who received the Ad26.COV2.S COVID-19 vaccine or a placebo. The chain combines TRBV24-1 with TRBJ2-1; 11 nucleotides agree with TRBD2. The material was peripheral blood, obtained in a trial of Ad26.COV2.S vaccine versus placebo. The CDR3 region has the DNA TGTGCCACCGGAAGGGCCTTAGCGGGAGGGAGGAATGAGCAGTTCTTC. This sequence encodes CATGRALAGGRNEQFF.